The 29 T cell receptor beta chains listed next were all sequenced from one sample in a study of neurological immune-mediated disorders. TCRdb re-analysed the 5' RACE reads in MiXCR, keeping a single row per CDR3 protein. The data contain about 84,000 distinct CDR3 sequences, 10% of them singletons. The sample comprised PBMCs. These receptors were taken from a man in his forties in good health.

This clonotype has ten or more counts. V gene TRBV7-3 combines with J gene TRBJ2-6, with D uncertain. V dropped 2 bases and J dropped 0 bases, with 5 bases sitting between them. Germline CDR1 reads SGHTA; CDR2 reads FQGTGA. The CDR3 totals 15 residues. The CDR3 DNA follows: TGTGCCAGCAGCTTACTGCCCTCTGGGGCCAACGTCCTGACTTTC. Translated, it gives CASSLLPSGANVLTF.

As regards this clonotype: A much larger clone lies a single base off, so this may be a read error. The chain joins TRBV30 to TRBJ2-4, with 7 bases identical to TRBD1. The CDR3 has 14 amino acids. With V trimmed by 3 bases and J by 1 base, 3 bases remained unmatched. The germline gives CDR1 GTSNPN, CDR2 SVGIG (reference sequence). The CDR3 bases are TGTGCCTGGAGCGACAGGGTGGCCAAAAACATTCAGTACTTC. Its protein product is CAWSDRVAKNIQYF.

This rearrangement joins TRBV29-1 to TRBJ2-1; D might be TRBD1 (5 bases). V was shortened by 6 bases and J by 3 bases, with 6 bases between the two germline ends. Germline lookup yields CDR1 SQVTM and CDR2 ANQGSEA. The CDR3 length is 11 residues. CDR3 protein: CSVDSYNEQFF. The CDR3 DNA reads TGCAGCGTCGACAGCTACAATGAGCAGTTCTTC.

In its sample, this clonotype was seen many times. CDR3 sequence (DNA): TGTGCCAGCAGCTTAAGTGATAGCGGGTACAATGAGCAGTTCTTC. This codes for CASSLSDSGYNEQFF. This rearrangement joins TRBV11-2 to TRBJ2-1; 7 bases line up with TRBD2. J gave up 4 bases and V 2 bases, and 5 bases lay outside the gene matches. Germline lookup yields CDR1 SGHAT and CDR2 FQNNGV. CDR3 length equals 15 residues.

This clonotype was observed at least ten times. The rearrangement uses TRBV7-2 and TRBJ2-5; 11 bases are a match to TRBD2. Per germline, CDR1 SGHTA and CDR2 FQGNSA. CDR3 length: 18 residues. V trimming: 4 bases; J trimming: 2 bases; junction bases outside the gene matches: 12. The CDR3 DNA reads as TGTGCCAGCAGCTCCATACACGTTCGACTAGCGGGGCAAGAGACCCAGTACTTC. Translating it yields CASSSIHVRLAGQETQYF.

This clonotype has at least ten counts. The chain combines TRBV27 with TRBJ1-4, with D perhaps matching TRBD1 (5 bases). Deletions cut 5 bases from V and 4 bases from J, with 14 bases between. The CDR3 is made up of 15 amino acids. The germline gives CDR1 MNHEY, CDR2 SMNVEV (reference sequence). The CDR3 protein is CASSPTTASNEKLFF. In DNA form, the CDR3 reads TGTGCCAGCAGTCCCACGACAGCAAGTAATGAAAAACTGTTTTTT.

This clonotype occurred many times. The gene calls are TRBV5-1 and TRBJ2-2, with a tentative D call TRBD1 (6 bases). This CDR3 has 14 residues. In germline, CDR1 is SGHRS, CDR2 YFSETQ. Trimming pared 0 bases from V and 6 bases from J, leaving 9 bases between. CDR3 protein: CASSLGQVAGELFF. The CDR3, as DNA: TGCGCCAGCAGCTTGGGACAGGTGGCCGGGGAGCTGTTTTTT.

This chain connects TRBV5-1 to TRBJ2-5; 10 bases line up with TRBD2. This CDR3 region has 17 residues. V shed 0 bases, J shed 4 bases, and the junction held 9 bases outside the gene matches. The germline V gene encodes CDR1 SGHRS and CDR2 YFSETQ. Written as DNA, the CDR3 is TGCGCCAGCAGCTTGGAGAGTAGCGGGGGGACGGGAGAGACCCAGTACTTC. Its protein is CASSLESSGGTGETQYF.

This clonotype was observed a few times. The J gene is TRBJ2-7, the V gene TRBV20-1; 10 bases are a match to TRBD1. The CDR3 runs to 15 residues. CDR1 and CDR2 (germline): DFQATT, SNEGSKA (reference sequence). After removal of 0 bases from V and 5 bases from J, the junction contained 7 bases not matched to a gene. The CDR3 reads CSARDGQGDLHEQYF. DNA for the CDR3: TGCAGTGCTAGAGATGGACAGGGGGACCTCCACGAGCAGTACTTC.

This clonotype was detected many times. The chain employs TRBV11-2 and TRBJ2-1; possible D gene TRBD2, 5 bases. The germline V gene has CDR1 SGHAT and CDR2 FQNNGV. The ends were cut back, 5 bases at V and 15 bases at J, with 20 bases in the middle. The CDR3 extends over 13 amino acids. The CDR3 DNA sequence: TGTGCCAGCAGCCCCGAATTGACGCGGGCGGGGTTCTTC. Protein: CASSPELTRAGFF.

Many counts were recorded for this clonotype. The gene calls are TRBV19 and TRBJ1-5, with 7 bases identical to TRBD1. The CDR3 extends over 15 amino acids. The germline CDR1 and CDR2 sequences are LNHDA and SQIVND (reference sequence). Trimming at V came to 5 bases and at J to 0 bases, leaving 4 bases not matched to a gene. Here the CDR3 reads CASSDWTGSNQPQHF. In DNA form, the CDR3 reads TGTGCCAGTAGTGATTGGACAGGTAGCAATCAGCCCCAGCATTTT.

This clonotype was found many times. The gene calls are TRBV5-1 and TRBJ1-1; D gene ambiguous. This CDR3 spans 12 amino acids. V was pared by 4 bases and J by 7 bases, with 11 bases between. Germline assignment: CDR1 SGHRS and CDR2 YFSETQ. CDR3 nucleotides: TGCGCCAGCAGCCATGACATGAGTGAAGCTTTCTTT. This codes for CASSHDMSEAFF.

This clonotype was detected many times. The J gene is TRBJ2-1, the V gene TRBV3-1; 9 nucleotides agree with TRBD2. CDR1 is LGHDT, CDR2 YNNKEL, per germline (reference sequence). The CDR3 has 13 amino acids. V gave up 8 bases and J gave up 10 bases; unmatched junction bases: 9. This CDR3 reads CASSERGVGEQFF. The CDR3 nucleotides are TGTGCCAGCTCGGAGCGGGGGGTGGGGGAGCAGTTCTTC.

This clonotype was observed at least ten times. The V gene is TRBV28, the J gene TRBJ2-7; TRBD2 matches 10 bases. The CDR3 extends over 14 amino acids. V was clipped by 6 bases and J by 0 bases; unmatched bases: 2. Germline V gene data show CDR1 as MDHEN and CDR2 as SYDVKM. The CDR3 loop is CASRASGSSYEQYF. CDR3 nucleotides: TGTGCCAGCAGGGCTAGCGGGAGCTCCTACGAGCAGTACTTC.

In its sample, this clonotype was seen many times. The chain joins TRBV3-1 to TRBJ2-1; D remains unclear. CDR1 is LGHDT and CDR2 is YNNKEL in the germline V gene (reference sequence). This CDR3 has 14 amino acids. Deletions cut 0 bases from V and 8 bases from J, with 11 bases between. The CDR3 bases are TGTGCCAGCAGCCAAGAAACGATGCGGTATGAGCAGTTCTTC. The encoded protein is CASSQETMRYEQFF.

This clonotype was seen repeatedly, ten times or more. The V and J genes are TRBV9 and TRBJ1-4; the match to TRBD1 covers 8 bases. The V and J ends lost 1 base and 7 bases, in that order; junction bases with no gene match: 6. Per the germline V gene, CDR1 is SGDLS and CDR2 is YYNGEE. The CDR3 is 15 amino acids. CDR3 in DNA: TGTGCCAGCAGCGTAAACCTAGGACAGGGTGAAAAACTGTTTTTT. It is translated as CASSVNLGQGEKLFF.

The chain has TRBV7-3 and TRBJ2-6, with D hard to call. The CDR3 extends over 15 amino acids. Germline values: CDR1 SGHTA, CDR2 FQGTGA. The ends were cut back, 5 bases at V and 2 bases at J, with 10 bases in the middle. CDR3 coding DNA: TGTGCCAGCAGCGCGTCAGGTCCTGGGGCCAACGTCCTGACTTTC. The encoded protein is CASSASGPGANVLTF.

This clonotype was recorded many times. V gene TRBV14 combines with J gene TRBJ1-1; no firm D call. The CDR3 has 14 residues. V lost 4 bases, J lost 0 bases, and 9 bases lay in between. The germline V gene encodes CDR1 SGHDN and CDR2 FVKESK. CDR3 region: CASSLFLLNTEAFF. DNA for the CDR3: TGTGCCAGCAGCCTGTTCCTTTTGAACACTGAAGCTTTCTTT.

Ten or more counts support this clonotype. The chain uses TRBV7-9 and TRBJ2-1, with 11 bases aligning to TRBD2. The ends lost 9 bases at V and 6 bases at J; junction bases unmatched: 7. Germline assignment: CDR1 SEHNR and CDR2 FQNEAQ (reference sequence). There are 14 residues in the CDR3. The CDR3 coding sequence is TGTGCCAGTACCACTAGCGGGAGATTCAATGAGCAGTTCTTC. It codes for CASTTSGRFNEQFF.

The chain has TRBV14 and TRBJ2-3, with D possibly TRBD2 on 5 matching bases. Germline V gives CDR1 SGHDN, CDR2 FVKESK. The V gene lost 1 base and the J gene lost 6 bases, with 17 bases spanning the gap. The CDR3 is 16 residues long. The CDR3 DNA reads TGTGCCAGCAGCCAAGGAGGGCCCCGAAAGGTGGATACGCAGTATTTT. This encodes CASSQGGPRKVDTQYF.

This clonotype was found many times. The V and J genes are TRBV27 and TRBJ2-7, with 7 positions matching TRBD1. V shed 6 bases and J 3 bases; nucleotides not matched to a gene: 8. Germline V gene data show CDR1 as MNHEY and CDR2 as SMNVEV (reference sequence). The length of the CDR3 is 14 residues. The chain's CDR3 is CASSGTAGFYEQYF. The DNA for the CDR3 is TGTGCCAGCAGCGGGACAGCTGGGTTCTACGAGCAGTACTTC.

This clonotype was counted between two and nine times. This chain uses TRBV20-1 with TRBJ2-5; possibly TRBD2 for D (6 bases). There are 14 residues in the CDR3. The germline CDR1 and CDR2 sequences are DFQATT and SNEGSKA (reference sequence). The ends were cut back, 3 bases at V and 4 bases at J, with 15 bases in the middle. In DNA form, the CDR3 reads TGCAGTGCTAGGGGGATAGAGGGAGGAGAGACCCAGTACTTC. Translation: CSARGIEGGETQYF.

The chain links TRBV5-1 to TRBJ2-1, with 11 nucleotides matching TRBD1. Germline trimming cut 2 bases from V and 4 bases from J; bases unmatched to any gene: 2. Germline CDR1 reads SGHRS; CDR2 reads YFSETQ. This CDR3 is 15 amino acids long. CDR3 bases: TGCGCCAGCAGCTTCCGGGACAGGGGGTACAATGAGCAGTTCTTC. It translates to CASSFRDRGYNEQFF. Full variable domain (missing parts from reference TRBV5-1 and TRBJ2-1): KAGVTQTPRYLIKTRGQQVTLSCSPISGHRSVSWYQQTPGQGLQFLFEYFSETQRNKGNFPGRFSGRQFSNSRSEMNVSTLELGDSALYLCASSFRDRGYNEQFFGPGTRLTVL.

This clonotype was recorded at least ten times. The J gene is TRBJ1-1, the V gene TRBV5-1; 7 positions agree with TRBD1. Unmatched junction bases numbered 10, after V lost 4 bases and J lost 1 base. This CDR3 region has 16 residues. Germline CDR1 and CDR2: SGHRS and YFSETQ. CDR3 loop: CASSPSSQGGNTEAFF. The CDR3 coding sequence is TGCGCCAGCAGCCCTAGTTCGCAGGGGGGGAACACTGAAGCTTTCTTT. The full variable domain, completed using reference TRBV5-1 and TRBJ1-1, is KAGVTQTPRYLIKTRGQQVTLSCSPISGHRSVSWYQQTPGQGLQFLFEYFSETQRNKGNFPGRFSGRQFSNSRSEMNVSTLELGDSALYLCASSPSSQGGNTEAFFGQGTRLTVV.

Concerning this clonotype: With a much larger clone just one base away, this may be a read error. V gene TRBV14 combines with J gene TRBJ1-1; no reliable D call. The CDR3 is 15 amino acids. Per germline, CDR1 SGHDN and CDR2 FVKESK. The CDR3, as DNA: TGTGCCAACAGCCTTCTCCCGACTGGAAACACTGAAGCTTTCTTT. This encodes CANSLLPTGNTEAFF.

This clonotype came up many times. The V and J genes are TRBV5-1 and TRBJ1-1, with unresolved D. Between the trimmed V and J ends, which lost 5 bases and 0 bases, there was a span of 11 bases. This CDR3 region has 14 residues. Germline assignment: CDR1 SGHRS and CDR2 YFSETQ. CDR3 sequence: CASRIGALNTEAFF. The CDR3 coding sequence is TGCGCCAGCAGAATCGGTGCATTGAACACTGAAGCTTTCTTT.

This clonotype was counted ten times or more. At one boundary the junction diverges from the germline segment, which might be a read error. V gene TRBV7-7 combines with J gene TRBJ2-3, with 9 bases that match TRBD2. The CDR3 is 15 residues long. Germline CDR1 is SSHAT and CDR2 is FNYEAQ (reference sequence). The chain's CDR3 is CASSPGLASTDTQYF. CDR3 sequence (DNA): TGTGCTAGCAGCCCGGGACTAGCCTCCACAGATACGCAGTATTTT.

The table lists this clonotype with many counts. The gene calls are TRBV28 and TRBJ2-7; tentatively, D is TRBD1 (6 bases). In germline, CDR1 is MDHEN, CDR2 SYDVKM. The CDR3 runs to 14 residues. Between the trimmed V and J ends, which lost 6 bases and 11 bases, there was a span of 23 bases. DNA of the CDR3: TGTGCCAGCAGCTTGAAACAGGGCGTCGGGACGGAGTACTTC. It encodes CASSLKQGVGTEYF.

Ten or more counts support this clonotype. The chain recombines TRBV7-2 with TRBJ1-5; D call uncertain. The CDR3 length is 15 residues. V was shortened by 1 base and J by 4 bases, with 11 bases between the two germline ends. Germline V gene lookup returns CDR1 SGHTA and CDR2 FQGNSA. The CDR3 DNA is TGTGCCAGCAGCTTAGGAGTGGCAGGAAATCAGCCCCAGCATTTT. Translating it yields CASSLGVAGNQPQHF.